This T cell receptor (beta chain) appears in the sequencing data of a study of blood T cell repertoires in COVID-19. This clone was observed once. Study processing details: Estimated nucleated cell counts came from reference gene primer amplification. Method: immunoSEQ multiplex PCR; TCRdb's copy keeps in-frame clones and lacks some. V, J and clone size were drawn from that table, and D and trimming were deduced from the DNA. The sample yields about 200,000 clones, roughly 89% seen once. This clonotype was sampled from a man in his 60s who had recovered from COVID-19. Sequenced input: peripheral blood.

The CDR3 is CASSRGTGDGYTF. CDR3 DNA: TGTGCCAGCAGCCGGGGGACAGGGGATGGCTACACCTTC. The chain carries TRBV12-3 or TRBV12-4 and TRBJ1-2; 10 bases align to TRBD1. Losses at the gene ends were 6 bases for V and 6 bases for J; bases not matched to a gene: 4. The CDR3 contains 13 residues.